This entry lists 7 T cell receptor beta chains sequenced from one sample in a study of shared clonotypes between healthy human individuals. Sequencing used immunoSEQ multiplex PCR; TCRdb keeps in-frame clones, though not all of them. This sample has 400,000 to 600,000 clones; roughly 77% occur once, and the top ten carry under 15%. Specimen: PBMCs. The receptors derive from a woman in her thirties or forties in good health. Some clones in this sample may be carry-over from other donors' samples.

V gene TRBV6-9 combines with J gene TRBJ2-2, with a tentative D call TRBD1 (6 bases). The CDR3 runs to 13 residues. V gave up 4 bases and J gave up 8 bases, with 11 bases separating them. Looked up from germline, CDR1 is MNHGY and CDR2 is SVAAGI. The chain's CDR3 is CASSSTGKGELFF. The CDR3 bases are TGTGCCAGCAGTTCTACAGGGAAGGGGGAGCTGTTTTTT.

The V gene is TRBV18, the J gene TRBJ1-2; D is undetermined. There are 15 residues in the CDR3. Trimming shortened V by 3 bases and J by 1 base, and 12 bases separated the two germline ends. CDR1 is KGHSH and CDR2 is LQKENI in the germline V gene. The CDR3 loop is CASSPSNGFNYGYTF. The CDR3 bases are TGTGCCAGCTCACCTTCCAACGGATTTAACTATGGCTACACCTTC.

The CDR3 DNA follows: TGTGCCAGCAGCTTAGGGGCTAGCGACCAAGAGACCCAGTACTTC. This encodes CASSLGASDQETQYF. The chain uses TRBV7-3 and TRBJ2-5; D might be TRBD2 (6 bases). The CDR3 runs 15 residues. Germline CDR1 reads SGHTA; CDR2 reads FQGTGA. V dropped 2 bases and J dropped 0 bases, with 10 bases sitting between them.

This clone was recorded a few times. The chain joins TRBV10-2 to TRBJ2-7; tentatively, D is TRBD2 (7 bases). V dropped 2 bases and J dropped 1 base, with 21 bases sitting between them. Germline loops: CDR1 WSHSY, CDR2 SAAADI. CDR3 size: 18 residues. The CDR3 nucleotides read TGCGCCAGCAGTGAGGGGGGGCCGGGGCTAGCGGATTCCTACGAGCAGTACTTC. Translation: CASSEGGPGLADSYEQYF.

The chain carries TRBV2 and TRBJ1-1; D gene ambiguous. Germline-derived CDR1 and CDR2 are SNHLY and FYNNEI. Trimming took off 10 bases at V and 4 bases at J, with 19 bases between the two ends. This CDR3 region has 14 residues. The CDR3 loop is CATNGLEAGTEAFF. For the CDR3, the DNA is TGTGCCACCAACGGCCTAGAGGCAGGCACTGAAGCTTTCTTT.

The chain recombines TRBV7-2 with TRBJ2-7; tentatively, D is TRBD1 or TRBD2 (5 bases each). CDR1 and CDR2 (germline): SGHTA, FQGNSA. The V end was cut by 5 bases, the J end by 6 bases, with 11 bases between. The CDR3 is 12 residues long. The CDR3 sequence is CASSPEGFEQYF. The CDR3 DNA reads as TGTGCCAGCAGCCCCGAGGGGTTCGAGCAGTACTTC.

The CDR3 loop reads CAISTGFSGNTIYF. DNA for the CDR3: TGTGCCATCAGTACAGGTTTCTCTGGAAACACCATATATTTT. The chain links TRBV10-3 to TRBJ1-3; TRBD1 is a possible D gene (5 bases). The ends were cut back, 5 bases at V and 0 bases at J, with 8 bases in the middle. CDR3 size: 14 residues. Germline-derived CDR1 and CDR2 are ENHRY and SYGVKD.